Listed below are T cell receptor beta chains from one sample, sequenced in a study of T cells in placental villitis. TCRdb keeps only in-frame clones here, not all; method: immunoSEQ multiplex PCR. The table has roughly 2,000 clones, about four fifths seen once. The sample consisted of placental tissue containing maternal and fetal cells. These receptors came from a human patient with villitis of unknown etiology; the placental T cells may come from both mother and fetus. Each CDR3 is given with its conserved first and last residue. Each record gives: clone size, J gene, D gene, CDR3 length, V gene, CDR3 protein, CDR3 DNA. The D gene is left open where the match is weak. The listing skips clone size in some rows; elsewhere it reads once, few, many or a size class.

clone_size: -
j_call: TRBJ2-1
d_call: -
cdr3_length: 11
v_call: TRBV20-1
cdr3_aa: CSASSYNEQFF
cdr3_nt: TGCAGTGCCAGCTCCTACAATGAGCAGTTCTTC

clone_size: -
j_call: TRBJ2-7
d_call: -
cdr3_length: 14
v_call: TRBV18
cdr3_aa: CASSPGVESYEQYF
cdr3_nt: TGTGCCAGCTCACCAGGGGTCGAGTCCTACGAGCAGTACTTC

clone_size: -
j_call: TRBJ1-2
d_call: -
cdr3_length: 15
v_call: TRBV6-5
cdr3_aa: CASSRITLGGYGYTF
cdr3_nt: TGTGCCAGCAGTCGGATAACCCTGGGGGGCTATGGCTACACCTTC

clone_size: few
j_call: TRBJ1-2
d_call: TRBD1
cdr3_length: 13
v_call: TRBV5-1
cdr3_aa: CASSSTGSYGYTF
cdr3_nt: TGCGCCAGCAGCTCGACAGGGTCCTATGGCTACACCTTC

clone_size: -
j_call: TRBJ1-6
d_call: -
cdr3_length: 14
v_call: TRBV27
cdr3_aa: CASSSGQETSPLHF
cdr3_nt: TGTGCCAGCAGCTCAGGGCAAGAGACTTCACCCCTCCACTTT

clone_size: -
j_call: TRBJ1-5
d_call: TRBD1
cdr3_length: 17
v_call: TRBV24-1
cdr3_aa: CATSDSRGQGARQPQHF
cdr3_nt: TGTGCCACCAGTGATTCGAGAGGACAGGGGGCACGTCAGCCCCAGCATTTT

clone_size: -
j_call: TRBJ1-5
d_call: TRBD1
cdr3_length: 14
v_call: TRBV2
cdr3_aa: CASGKPDRDQPQHF
cdr3_nt: TGTGCCAGCGGTAAACCAGACAGGGATCAGCCCCAGCATTTT

clone_size: once
j_call: TRBJ1-1
d_call: -
cdr3_length: 12
v_call: TRBV30
cdr3_aa: CAWSLANTEAFF
cdr3_nt: TGTGCCTGGAGCCTGGCGAACACTGAAGCTTTCTTT

clone_size: -
j_call: TRBJ2-2
d_call: -
cdr3_length: 16
v_call: TRBV7-8
cdr3_aa: CASSPGETGVTGELFF
cdr3_nt: TGTGCCAGCAGCCCCGGGGAAACGGGGGTCACCGGGGAGCTGTTTTTT

clone_size: -
j_call: TRBJ1-5
d_call: -
cdr3_length: 14
v_call: TRBV30
cdr3_aa: CAWKGGESNQPQHF
cdr3_nt: TGTGCCTGGAAGGGGGGAGAGAGCAATCAGCCCCAGCATTTT

clone_size: -
j_call: TRBJ2-1
d_call: -
cdr3_length: 13
v_call: TRBV7-9
cdr3_aa: CASSPKLVPEQFF
cdr3_nt: TGTGCCAGCAGCCCAAAACTAGTTCCTGAGCAGTTCTTC

clone_size: -
j_call: TRBJ2-3
d_call: TRBD2
cdr3_length: 14
v_call: TRBV4-2
cdr3_aa: CASSRTSGTDTQYF
cdr3_nt: TGTGCCAGCAGCCGGACTAGCGGCACAGATACGCAGTATTTT

clone_size: -
j_call: TRBJ2-7
d_call: TRBD2
cdr3_length: 17
v_call: TRBV7-8
cdr3_aa: CASSLPAPGLAGDEQYF
cdr3_nt: TGTGCCAGCAGCTTGCCCGCGCCGGGACTAGCGGGAGACGAGCAGTACTTC

clone_size: -
j_call: TRBJ2-3
d_call: -
cdr3_length: 16
v_call: TRBV4-3
cdr3_aa: CASNANVGLGPDTQYF
cdr3_nt: TGCGCCAGCAACGCTAACGTGGGTTTAGGCCCAGATACGCAGTATTTT

clone_size: -
j_call: TRBJ1-5
d_call: -
cdr3_length: 15
v_call: TRBV2
cdr3_aa: CASSGAGDFDQPQHF
cdr3_nt: TGTGCCAGCAGTGGGGCTGGGGATTTCGATCAGCCCCAGCATTTT

clone_size: once
j_call: TRBJ1-2
d_call: -
cdr3_length: 15
v_call: TRBV19
cdr3_aa: CASSVENAGGYGYTF
cdr3_nt: TGTGCCAGTAGTGTAGAAAACGCCGGGGGCTATGGCTACACCTTC

clone_size: -
j_call: TRBJ1-2
d_call: -
cdr3_length: 15
v_call: TRBV19
cdr3_aa: CASTKQSPSNYGYTF
cdr3_nt: TGTGCCAGTACTAAACAGAGCCCCTCTAACTATGGCTACACCTTC

clone_size: -
j_call: TRBJ1-5
d_call: -
cdr3_length: 14
v_call: TRBV18
cdr3_aa: CASSSLQGNQPQHF
cdr3_nt: TGTGCCAGCTCGTCCTTGCAGGGCAATCAGCCCCAGCATTTT

clone_size: -
j_call: TRBJ2-3
d_call: TRBD2
cdr3_length: 18
v_call: TRBV7-2
cdr3_aa: CASSLRRALGGRNDTQYF
cdr3_nt: TGTGCCAGCAGCTTAAGACGGGCTTTGGGCGGGAGGAACGATACGCAGTATTTT

clone_size: -
j_call: TRBJ1-2
d_call: -
cdr3_length: 14
v_call: TRBV18
cdr3_aa: CASSPQSGEDGYTF
cdr3_nt: TGTGCCAGCTCACCACAGTCGGGGGAAGATGGCTACACCTTC

clone_size: -
j_call: TRBJ2-5
d_call: -
cdr3_length: 15
v_call: TRBV2
cdr3_aa: CASSVDYLQGETQYF
cdr3_nt: TGTGCCAGCAGTGTGGACTATCTCCAGGGGGAGACCCAGTACTTC

clone_size: -
j_call: TRBJ2-2
d_call: -
cdr3_length: 15
v_call: TRBV6-5
cdr3_aa: CASSYTTGRGGELFF
cdr3_nt: TGTGCCAGCAGTTACACGACAGGGAGGGGCGGGGAGCTGTTTTTT

clone_size: -
j_call: TRBJ2-6
d_call: -
cdr3_length: 12
v_call: TRBV19
cdr3_aa: CASSILESVLTF
cdr3_nt: TGTGCCAGTAGTATTTTAGAGAGCGTCCTGACTTTC

clone_size: -
j_call: TRBJ2-2
d_call: -
cdr3_length: 17
v_call: TRBV10-1
cdr3_aa: CASSVFSKGESTGELFF
cdr3_nt: TGCGCCAGCAGTGTCTTCTCGAAGGGAGAGAGCACCGGGGAGCTGTTTTTT

clone_size: -
j_call: TRBJ1-2
d_call: -
cdr3_length: 15
v_call: TRBV18
cdr3_aa: CASSSFEEMDYGYTF
cdr3_nt: TGTGCCAGCTCGAGTTTTGAGGAGATGGACTATGGCTACACCTTC

clone_size: -
j_call: TRBJ1-2
d_call: -
cdr3_length: 15
v_call: TRBV6-4
cdr3_aa: CASSDTGQGLYGYTF
cdr3_nt: TGTGCCAGCAGTGACACGGGCCAGGGCCTCTATGGCTACACCTTC

clone_size: once
j_call: TRBJ2-5
d_call: -
cdr3_length: 16
v_call: TRBV10-3
cdr3_aa: CAISELREWSQETQYF
cdr3_nt: TGTGCCATCAGTGAATTGAGGGAATGGTCCCAAGAGACCCAGTACTTC

clone_size: -
j_call: TRBJ2-2
d_call: TRBD1
cdr3_length: 15
v_call: TRBV5-4
cdr3_aa: CASSFRDREVGELFF
cdr3_nt: TGTGCCAGCAGCTTCCGGGACAGGGAGGTCGGGGAGCTGTTTTTT

clone_size: few
j_call: TRBJ2-1
d_call: TRBD2
cdr3_length: 17
v_call: TRBV19
cdr3_aa: CASSIDVASGRAEGQFF
cdr3_nt: TGTGCCAGTAGTATAGATGTGGCTAGCGGGAGGGCGGAAGGGCAGTTCTTC

clone_size: -
j_call: TRBJ2-1
d_call: TRBD1
cdr3_length: 14
v_call: TRBV27
cdr3_aa: CASSWGTAYNEQFF
cdr3_nt: TGTGCCAGCAGTTGGGGGACAGCTTACAATGAGCAGTTCTTC

clone_size: -
j_call: TRBJ1-1
d_call: -
cdr3_length: 14
v_call: TRBV19
cdr3_aa: CASSIGRANTEAFF
cdr3_nt: TGTGCCAGTAGTATAGGACGGGCTAACACTGAAGCTTTCTTT

clone_size: -
j_call: TRBJ1-1
d_call: -
cdr3_length: 14
v_call: TRBV5-6
cdr3_aa: CASINGPDWAEAFF
cdr3_nt: TGTGCCAGCATCAACGGGCCGGATTGGGCTGAAGCTTTCTTT

clone_size: -
j_call: TRBJ2-7
d_call: -
cdr3_length: 14
v_call: TRBV27
cdr3_aa: CASSLAESGYEQYF
cdr3_nt: TGTGCCAGCAGTTTAGCTGAAAGCGGCTACGAGCAGTACTTC

clone_size: once
j_call: TRBJ1-6
d_call: -
cdr3_length: 12
v_call: TRBV5-6
cdr3_aa: CASSLVSSPLHF
cdr3_nt: TGTGCCAGCAGCTTGGTTAGTTCACCCCTCCACTTT

clone_size: -
j_call: TRBJ2-7
d_call: -
cdr3_length: 15
v_call: TRBV7-9
cdr3_aa: CASSLGAGPSYEQYF
cdr3_nt: TGTGCCAGCAGCTTAGGCGCGGGCCCCTCCTACGAGCAGTACTTC

clone_size: -
j_call: TRBJ2-5
d_call: TRBD1
cdr3_length: 15
v_call: TRBV9
cdr3_aa: CASSSRDRVGETQYF
cdr3_nt: TGTGCCAGCAGCTCCCGGGACAGGGTAGGAGAGACCCAGTACTTC

clone_size: -
j_call: TRBJ1-5
d_call: -
cdr3_length: 15
v_call: TRBV10-1
cdr3_aa: CASSGDRYSNQPQHF
cdr3_nt: TGCGCCAGCAGTGGTGACAGGTATAGCAATCAGCCCCAGCATTTT

clone_size: -
j_call: TRBJ1-1
d_call: -
cdr3_length: 13
v_call: TRBV7-3
cdr3_aa: CASSLHMNTEAFF
cdr3_nt: TGTGCCAGCAGCTTACACATGAACACTGAAGCTTTCTTT

clone_size: -
j_call: TRBJ1-1
d_call: -
cdr3_length: 11
v_call: TRBV12-3/TRBV12-4
cdr3_aa: CASSFAGEAFF
cdr3_nt: TGTGCCAGCAGTTTCGCAGGTGAAGCTTTCTTT

clone_size: -
j_call: TRBJ2-2
d_call: TRBD2
cdr3_length: 16
v_call: TRBV27
cdr3_aa: CASSRLAGANTRELFF
cdr3_nt: TGTGCCAGCAGTAGACTAGCGGGAGCGAACACCAGGGAGCTGTTTTTT

clone_size: -
j_call: TRBJ2-1
d_call: -
cdr3_length: 16
v_call: TRBV10-2
cdr3_aa: CASSEGGRPSYNEQFF
cdr3_nt: TGCGCCAGCAGTGAGGGGGGGCGGCCCTCCTACAATGAACAGTTCTTC

clone_size: -
j_call: TRBJ1-1
d_call: -
cdr3_length: 13
v_call: TRBV12-3/TRBV12-4
cdr3_aa: CASSLGGSTEAFF
cdr3_nt: TGTGCCAGCAGTTTGGGGGGGAGCACTGAAGCTTTCTTT

clone_size: -
j_call: TRBJ1-1
d_call: -
cdr3_length: 14
v_call: TRBV5-1
cdr3_aa: CASSPGRLNTEAFF
cdr3_nt: TGCGCCAGCAGCCCGGGACGGTTGAACACTGAAGCTTTCTTT

clone_size: -
j_call: TRBJ2-1
d_call: -
cdr3_length: 12
v_call: TRBV4-1
cdr3_aa: CASSWSGGEQFF
cdr3_nt: TGCGCCAGCAGCTGGTCAGGAGGAGAGCAGTTCTTC

clone_size: -
j_call: TRBJ2-1
d_call: TRBD2
cdr3_length: 13
v_call: TRBV30
cdr3_aa: CAWTSGAYNEQFF
cdr3_nt: TGTGCCTGGACTAGCGGGGCATACAATGAGCAGTTCTTC

clone_size: -
j_call: TRBJ1-1
d_call: -
cdr3_length: 16
v_call: TRBV1
cdr3_aa: CTSSQPDSFRNTEAFF
cdr3_nt: TGCACCAGCAGCCAACCCGACAGTTTTCGAAACACTGAAGCTTTCTTT

clone_size: -
j_call: TRBJ2-2
d_call: -
cdr3_length: 14
v_call: TRBV5-1
cdr3_aa: CASSLGPNTGELFF
cdr3_nt: TGCGCCAGCAGCTTGGGGCCGAACACCGGGGAGCTGTTTTTT

clone_size: -
j_call: TRBJ1-5
d_call: -
cdr3_length: 17
v_call: TRBV27
cdr3_aa: CASSPRTGVISNQPQHF
cdr3_nt: TGTGCCAGCAGTCCCCGTACGGGGGTAATAAGCAATCAGCCCCAGCATTTT

clone_size: -
j_call: TRBJ2-3
d_call: -
cdr3_length: 14
v_call: TRBV6-2/TRBV6-3
cdr3_aa: CASSYSHGSDTQYF
cdr3_nt: TGTGCCAGCAGTTACTCGCACGGCTCTGATACGCAGTATTTT

clone_size: -
j_call: TRBJ1-1
d_call: -
cdr3_length: 14
v_call: TRBV6-5
cdr3_aa: CASSRSPGFTEAFF
cdr3_nt: TGTGCCAGCAGCCGCTCCCCAGGGTTCACTGAAGCTTTCTTT

clone_size: -
j_call: TRBJ2-1
d_call: -
cdr3_length: 17
v_call: TRBV3-1/TRBV3-2
cdr3_aa: CASSAGFPISSDNEQFF
cdr3_nt: TGTGCCAGCAGCGCCGGATTTCCCATTTCCTCCGACAATGAGCAGTTCTTC

clone_size: -
j_call: TRBJ1-2
d_call: -
cdr3_length: 13
v_call: TRBV10-3
cdr3_aa: CAISESSFHGYTF
cdr3_nt: TGTGCCATCAGTGAGTCTAGCTTCCATGGCTACACCTTC

clone_size: -
j_call: TRBJ1-4
d_call: -
cdr3_length: 16
v_call: TRBV23-1
cdr3_aa: CASSQFLRCGNEKLFF
cdr3_nt: TGCGCCAGCAGTCAGTTTTTACGGTGTGGTAATGAAAAACTGTTTTTT

clone_size: -
j_call: TRBJ2-1
d_call: TRBD2
cdr3_length: 13
v_call: TRBV5-1
cdr3_aa: CASRPVAGAEQFF
cdr3_nt: TGCGCCAGCAGACCAGTAGCGGGGGCTGAGCAGTTCTTC

clone_size: -
j_call: TRBJ2-5
d_call: TRBD2
cdr3_length: 17
v_call: TRBV7-9
cdr3_aa: CASSFLLAGGSQETQYF
cdr3_nt: TGTGCCAGCAGCTTCCTACTAGCGGGAGGCTCCCAAGAGACCCAGTACTTC

clone_size: -
j_call: TRBJ1-6
d_call: -
cdr3_length: 14
v_call: TRBV10-2
cdr3_aa: CASSEWTVNSPLHF
cdr3_nt: TGCGCCAGCAGTGAGTGGACGGTTAATTCACCCCTCCACTTT